Listed here are 20 T cell receptor beta chains from one sample, sequenced in a study of blood T cell repertoires in COVID-19. Using immunoSEQ multiplex PCR, the repertoire was profiled, and TCRdb retains in-frame clones only, with some absent. The sample has approximately 150,000 clones; 80% to 90% are singletons. Sequencing was carried out using peripheral blood. The source of these receptors is a man aged 70-80 years with acute or convalescent COVID-19.

The chain is built from TRBV11-1 and TRBJ2-4; D unresolved. V was trimmed by 5 bases and J by 8 bases, leaving 10 bases between them. The CDR3 totals 12 residues. Germline CDR1 and CDR2: SGHAT and FQDESV (reference sequence). CDR3 DNA: TGTGCCAGCAGCCTAGACCGGGACATTCAGTACTTC. Translating gives CASSLDRDIQYF.

This chain connects TRBV28 to TRBJ1-2; D uncertain. The length of the CDR3 is 11 residues. Trimming removed 3 bases at V and 4 bases at J, with 3 bases between. CDR1 MDHEN and CDR2 SYDVKM come from the germline V gene. CDR3: CASSLSYGYTF. The CDR3 DNA follows: TGTGCCAGCAGTTTGAGCTATGGCTACACCTTC.

Remarks on this clone: The sample contains more than one DNA sequence encoding this CDR3. The genes are TRBV24-1 and TRBJ2-5; 13 nucleotides line up with TRBD2. The trim removed 4 bases at V and 5 bases at J, leaving 6 bases unmatched. CDR1 and CDR2 from the germline V gene are KGHDR and SFDVKD. This CDR3 spans 16 amino acids. The CDR3 protein is CATSDPGLAGVETQYF. CDR3 nucleotide sequence: TGTGCCACCAGTGACCCAGGACTAGCGGGAGTCGAGACCCAGTACTTC.

The chain recombines TRBV18 with TRBJ1-3; 8 nucleotides match TRBD1. Germline V CDR1 and CDR2: KGHSH, LQKENI. The V and J ends lost 3 bases and 4 bases, in that order; junction bases with no gene match: 2. This CDR3 spans 14 amino acids. CDR3 nucleotide sequence: TGTGCCAGCTCACCGGACAGGGCCGGAAACACCATATATTTT. The encoded protein is CASSPDRAGNTIYF.

The chain employs TRBV5-4 and TRBJ2-5, with TRBD2 as a possible D gene (6 bases). The CDR3 consists of 15 residues. Trimming removed 6 bases from V and 2 bases from J, with 17 bases in between. The germline V gene encodes CDR1 SGHNT and CDR2 YYREEE (reference sequence). The CDR3 loop is CASNLGPGTQETQYF. CDR3 DNA sequence: TGTGCCAGCAACCTCGGGCCCGGGACTCAAGAGACCCAGTACTTC.

The V gene is TRBV4-3, the J gene TRBJ1-5; the D is unclear. The CDR3 has 14 amino acids. CDR1 and CDR2 from the germline V gene are LGHNA and YSLEER. The ends were cut back, 0 bases at V and 7 bases at J, with 10 bases in the middle. As DNA, the CDR3 is TGCGCCAGCAGCCAAGATCTAACGGGGCAGCCCCAGCATTTT. Translated, it gives CASSQDLTGQPQHF.

V and J are TRBV5-1 and TRBJ1-3, with TRBD1 matching over 12 bases. The length of the CDR3 is 16 residues. V gave up 4 bases and J gave up 3 bases; unmatched junction bases: 5. CDR1 is SGHRS and CDR2 is YFSETQ in the germline V gene. This CDR3 reads CASSPGQGALGNTIYF. CDR3 DNA sequence: TGCGCCAGCAGCCCGGGACAGGGGGCGCTTGGAAACACCATATATTTT.

The gene calls are TRBV6-6 and TRBJ2-1; TRBD2 aligns across 13 bases. The junction had 6 bases not matched to a gene; V was cut back by 2 bases and J by 8 bases. Germline-derived CDR1 and CDR2 are MNHNY and SVGAGI (reference sequence). This CDR3 is 16 amino acids long. CDR3 sequence: CASSYTSGRGPHEQFF. CDR3 sequence (DNA): TGTGCCAGCAGTTACACTAGCGGGAGGGGTCCCCATGAGCAGTTCTTC.

This CDR3 is CASSIGDSWQFF. The CDR3 DNA reads TGTGCCAGTAGTATTGGGGACTCCTGGCAGTTCTTC. This sequence joins TRBV19 and TRBJ2-1, with D perhaps matching TRBD2 (6 bases). Germline values: CDR1 LNHDA, CDR2 SQIVND (reference sequence). The CDR3 covers 12 residues. V lost 3 bases and J lost 12, with 12 bases in between.

This chain links TRBV10-3 with TRBJ2-1; a possible D gene is TRBD2 (6 bases). This CDR3 contains 13 residues. V gave up 11 bases and J gave up 1 base, with 12 bases separating them. Germline V lookup: CDR1 ENHRY, CDR2 SYGVKD. CDR3 nucleotides: TGTGCCTCCACTAGCCGTTCCTACAATGAGCAGTTCTTC. Translated, it gives CASTSRSYNEQFF.

The chain employs TRBV6-6 and TRBJ1-4, with 8 bases lining up with TRBD1. Germline CDR1 reads MNHNY; CDR2 reads SVGAGI (reference sequence). The CDR3 runs to 16 residues. The J segment lost 6 bases and the V segment lost 2 bases, leaving 8 bases of the junction unmatched. This chain's CDR3 is CASSYGRQGWDEKLFF. The CDR3 nucleotides are TGTGCCAGCAGTTACGGGCGACAGGGGTGGGATGAAAAACTGTTTTTT.

The chain employs TRBV7-9 and TRBJ2-1, with a possible D match to TRBD2 (5 bases). Germline assignment: CDR1 SEHNR and CDR2 FQNEAQ (reference sequence). The CDR3 has 17 residues. V lost 5 bases and J lost 0, with 17 bases in between. CDR3 sequence: CASSVSRRALSYNEQFF. In nucleotides, the CDR3 is TGTGCCAGCAGCGTGTCCCGGCGGGCGCTCTCCTACAATGAGCAGTTCTTC.

The CDR3 protein is CASSSLAGGGTDTQYF. The CDR3 bases are TGTGCCAGCAGCTCCTTAGCGGGAGGCGGCACAGATACGCAGTATTTT. V is TRBV9 and J is TRBJ2-3; TRBD2 matches at 10 bases. The ends lost 4 bases at V and 1 base at J; junction bases unmatched: 6. Germline CDR1 is SGDLS and CDR2 is YYNGEE. There are 16 residues in the CDR3.

This sequence joins TRBV19 and TRBJ1-4; D remains unclear. The germline CDR1 and CDR2 sequences are LNHDA and SQIVND (reference sequence). This CDR3 spans 14 amino acids. Trimming cost V 3 bases and J 6 bases, with 11 bases left between them. CDR3 sequence (DNA): TGTGCCAGTAGTATCGGGAACGGATATGAAAAACTGTTTTTT. Translation gives CASSIGNGYEKLFF.

In this sample, this clone turned up once. The J gene is TRBJ2-2, the V gene TRBV7-2; TRBD2 is a possible D gene (6 bases). The germline V gene has CDR1 SGHTA and CDR2 FQGNSA. The CDR3 is made up of 16 amino acids. Trimming pared 2 bases from V and 5 bases from J, leaving 15 bases between. The CDR3 reads CASSLSLGGQTGELFF. In DNA, the CDR3 is TGTGCCAGCAGCTTATCCCTCGGGGGTCAGACCGGGGAGCTGTTTTTT.

This chain uses TRBV30 with TRBJ1-5; maybe TRBD1 (5 bases). The germline CDR1 and CDR2 sequences are GTSNPN and SVGIG (reference sequence). V was pared by 5 bases and J by 7 bases, with 18 bases between. This CDR3 is built from 14 residues. CDR3: CAWASRGTSQPQHF. CDR3 bases: TGTGCCTGGGCTTCGCGGGGGACTAGCCAGCCCCAGCATTTT.

This clone was seen many times. The chain has TRBV7-2 and TRBJ2-2, with 8 bases matching TRBD1. CDR3 length equals 14 residues. Trimming removed 4 bases from V and 5 bases from J; junction bases left unmatched: 3. Germline CDR1 reads SGHTA; CDR2 reads FQGNSA. This CDR3 is CASSSYRGTGELFF. In DNA form, the CDR3 reads TGTGCCAGCAGCTCATACAGGGGGACCGGGGAGCTGTTTTTT.

The V gene is TRBV20-1, the J gene TRBJ2-7, with unresolved D. CDR1 DFQATT and CDR2 SNEGSKA come from the germline V gene (reference sequence). The CDR3 length is 11 residues. V dropped 0 bases and J dropped 6 bases, with 6 bases sitting between them. The CDR3 region is CSARDLAEQYF. CDR3 bases: TGCAGTGCTAGAGATTTGGCCGAGCAGTACTTC.

This chain uses TRBV6-5 with TRBJ2-2, with D tentatively TRBD2 (5 bases). The germline V and J ends were trimmed by 4 bases and 7 bases, with 10 bases remaining between them. Germline lookup yields CDR1 MNHEY and CDR2 SVGAGI. This CDR3 spans 13 amino acids. The CDR3 DNA is TGTGCCAGCAGTTTCCAACTAGTCGGGGAGCTGTTTTTT. Residues: CASSFQLVGELFF.

The V gene is TRBV19, the J gene TRBJ2-7, with TRBD1 identical over 9 bases. V lost 7 bases and J lost 2; bases outside the gene matches: 6. CDR3 size: 14 residues. Germline lookup yields CDR1 LNHDA and CDR2 SQIVND (reference sequence). The CDR3, as DNA: TGTGCCAGTAACTCGGGACAGGGACCCTACGAGCAGTACTTC. This encodes CASNSGQGPYEQYF.